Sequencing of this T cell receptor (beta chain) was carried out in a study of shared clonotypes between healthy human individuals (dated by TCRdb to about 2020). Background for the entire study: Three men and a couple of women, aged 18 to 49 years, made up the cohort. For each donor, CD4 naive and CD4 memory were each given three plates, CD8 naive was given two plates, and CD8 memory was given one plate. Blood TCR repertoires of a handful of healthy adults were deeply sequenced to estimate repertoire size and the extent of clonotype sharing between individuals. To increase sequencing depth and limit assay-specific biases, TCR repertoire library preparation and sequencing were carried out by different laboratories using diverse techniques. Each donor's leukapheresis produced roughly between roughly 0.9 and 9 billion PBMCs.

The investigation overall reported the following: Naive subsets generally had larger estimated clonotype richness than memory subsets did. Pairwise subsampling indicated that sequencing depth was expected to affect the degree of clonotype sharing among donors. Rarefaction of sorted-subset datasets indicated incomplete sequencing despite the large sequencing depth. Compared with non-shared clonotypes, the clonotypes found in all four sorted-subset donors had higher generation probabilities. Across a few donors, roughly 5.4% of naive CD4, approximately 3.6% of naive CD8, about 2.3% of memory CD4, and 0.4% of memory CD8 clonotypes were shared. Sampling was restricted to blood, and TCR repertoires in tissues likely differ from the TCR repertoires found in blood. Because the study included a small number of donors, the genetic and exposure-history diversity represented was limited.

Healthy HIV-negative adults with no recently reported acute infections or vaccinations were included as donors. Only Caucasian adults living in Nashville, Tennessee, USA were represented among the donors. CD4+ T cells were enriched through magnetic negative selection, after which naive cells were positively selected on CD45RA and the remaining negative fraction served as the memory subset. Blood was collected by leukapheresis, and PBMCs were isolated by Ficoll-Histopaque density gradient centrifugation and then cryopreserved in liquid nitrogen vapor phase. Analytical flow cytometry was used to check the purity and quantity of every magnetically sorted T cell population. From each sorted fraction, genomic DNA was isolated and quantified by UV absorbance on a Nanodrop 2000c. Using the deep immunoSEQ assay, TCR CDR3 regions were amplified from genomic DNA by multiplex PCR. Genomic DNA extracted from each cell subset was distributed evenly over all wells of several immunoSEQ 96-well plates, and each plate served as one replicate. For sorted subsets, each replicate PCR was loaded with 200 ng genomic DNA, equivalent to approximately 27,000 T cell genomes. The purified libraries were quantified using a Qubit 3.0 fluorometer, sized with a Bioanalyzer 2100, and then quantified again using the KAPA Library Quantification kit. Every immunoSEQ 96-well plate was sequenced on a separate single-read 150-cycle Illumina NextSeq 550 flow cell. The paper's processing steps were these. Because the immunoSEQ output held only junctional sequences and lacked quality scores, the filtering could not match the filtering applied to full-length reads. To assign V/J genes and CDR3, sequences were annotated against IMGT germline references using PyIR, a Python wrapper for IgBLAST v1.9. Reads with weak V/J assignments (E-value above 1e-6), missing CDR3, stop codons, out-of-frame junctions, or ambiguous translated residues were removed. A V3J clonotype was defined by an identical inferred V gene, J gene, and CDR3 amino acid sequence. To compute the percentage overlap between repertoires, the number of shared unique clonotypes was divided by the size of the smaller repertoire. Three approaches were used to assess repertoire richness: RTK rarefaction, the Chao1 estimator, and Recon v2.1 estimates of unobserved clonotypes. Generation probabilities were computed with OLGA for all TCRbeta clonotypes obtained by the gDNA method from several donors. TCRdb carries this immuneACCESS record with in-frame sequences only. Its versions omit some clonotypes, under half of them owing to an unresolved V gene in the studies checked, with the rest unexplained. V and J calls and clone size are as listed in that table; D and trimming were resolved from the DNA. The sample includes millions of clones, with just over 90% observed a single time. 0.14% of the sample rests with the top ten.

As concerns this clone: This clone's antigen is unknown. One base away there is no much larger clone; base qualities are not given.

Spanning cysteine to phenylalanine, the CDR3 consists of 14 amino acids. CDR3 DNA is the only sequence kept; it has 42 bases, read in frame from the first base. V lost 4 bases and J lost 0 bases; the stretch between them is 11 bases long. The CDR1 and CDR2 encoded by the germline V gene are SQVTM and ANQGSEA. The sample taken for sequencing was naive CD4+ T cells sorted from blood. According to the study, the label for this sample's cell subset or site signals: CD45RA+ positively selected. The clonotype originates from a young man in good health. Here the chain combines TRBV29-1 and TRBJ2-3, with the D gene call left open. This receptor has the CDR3 CSVVRLSSTDTQYF. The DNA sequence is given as TGCAGCGTTGTGAGGCTATCTAGCACAGATACGCAGTATTTT.